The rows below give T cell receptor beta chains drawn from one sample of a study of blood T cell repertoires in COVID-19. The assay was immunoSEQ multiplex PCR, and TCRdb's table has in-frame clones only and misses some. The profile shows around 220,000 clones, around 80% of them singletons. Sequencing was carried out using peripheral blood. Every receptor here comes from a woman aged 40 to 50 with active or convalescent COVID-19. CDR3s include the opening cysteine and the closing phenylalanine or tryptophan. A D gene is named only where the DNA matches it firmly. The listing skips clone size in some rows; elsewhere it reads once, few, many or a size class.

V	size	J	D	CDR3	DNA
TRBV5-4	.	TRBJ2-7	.	CASSLDYAYEQYF	TGTGCCAGCAGCTTGGACTACGCCTACGAGCAGTACTTC
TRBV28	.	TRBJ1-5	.	CASSPGGRNQPQHF	TGTGCCAGCAGTCCCGGAGGGCGGAATCAGCCCCAGCATTTT
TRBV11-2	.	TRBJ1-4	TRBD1	CASSLEGQGATNEKLFF	TGTGCCAGCAGCTTAGAGGGACAGGGAGCAACTAATGAAAAACTGTTTTTT
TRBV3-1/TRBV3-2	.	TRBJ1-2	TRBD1	CASSPGQVSFYGYTF	TGTGCCAGCAGCCCGGGACAGGTTTCTTTCTATGGCTACACCTTC
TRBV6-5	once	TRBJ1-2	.	CASRRGSNYGYTF	TGTGCCAGCAGAAGAGGATCCAACTATGGCTACACCTTC
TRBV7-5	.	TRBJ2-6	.	CVRSLAGCGGQSSGANVLTF	TGTGTCAGAAGCTTAGCGGGTTGCGGGGGCCAAAGCTCTGGGGCCAACGTCCTGACTTTC
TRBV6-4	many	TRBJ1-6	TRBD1	CASSDSAGGSPLHF	TGTGCCAGCAGTGACTCGGCAGGGGGTTCACCCCTCCACTTT
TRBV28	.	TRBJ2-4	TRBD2	CASRAGGAKNIQYF	TGTGCCAGCAGGGCCGGGGGGGCCAAAAACATTCAGTACTTC
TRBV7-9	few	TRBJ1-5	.	CASSLEENQPQHF	TGTGCCAGCAGCTTGGAGGAAAATCAGCCCCAGCATTTT
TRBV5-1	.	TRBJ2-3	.	CASSLDKGGYTDTQYF	TGCGCCAGCAGCTTGGATAAAGGGGGTTACACAGATACGCAGTATTTT
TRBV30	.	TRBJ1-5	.	CAWSSGLGQPQHF	TGTGCCTGGAGCTCGGGACTTGGTCAGCCCCAGCATTTT
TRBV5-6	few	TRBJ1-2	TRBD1	CASSVPRTGGNYGYTF	TGTGCCAGCAGCGTTCCTAGGACAGGGGGGAACTATGGCTACACCTTC
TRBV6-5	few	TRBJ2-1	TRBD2	CASSSLAGGPYNEQFF	TGTGCCAGCAGTTCTCTAGCGGGGGGCCCCTACAATGAGCAGTTCTTC
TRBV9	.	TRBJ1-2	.	CASSRPTGWNYGYTF	TGTGCCAGCAGCCGACCAACGGGTTGGAACTATGGCTACACCTTC
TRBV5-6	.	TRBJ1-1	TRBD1	CASSTEQGANTEAFF	TGTGCCAGCAGCACCGAACAGGGGGCGAACACTGAAGCTTTCTTT
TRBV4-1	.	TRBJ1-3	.	CASSQLQGKGNTIYF	TGCGCCAGCAGCCAACTACAGGGTAAAGGAAACACCATATATTTT
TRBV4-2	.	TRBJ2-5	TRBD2	CASSRGLAGVPQETQYF	TGTGCCAGCAGCCGCGGACTAGCGGGGGTCCCCCAAGAGACCCAGTACTTC
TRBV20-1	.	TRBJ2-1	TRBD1	CSASAGTGDNEQFF	TGCAGTGCTAGTGCCGGGACAGGGGACAATGAGCAGTTCTTC
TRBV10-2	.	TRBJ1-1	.	CATKMGTGNFREAFF	TGCGCCACCAAAATGGGCACAGGCAATTTTCGCGAAGCTTTCTTT
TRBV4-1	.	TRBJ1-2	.	CASSRTRTDYGYTF	TGCGCCAGCAGCCGAACGAGGACAGACTATGGCTACACCTTC
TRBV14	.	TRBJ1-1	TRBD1	CASSQMTGGLTEAFF	TGTGCCAGCAGCCAGATGACAGGGGGCTTGACTGAAGCTTTCTTT
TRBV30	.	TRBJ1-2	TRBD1	CAWRLQGASGYTF	TGTGCCTGGAGGCTACAGGGGGCGTCTGGCTACACCTTC
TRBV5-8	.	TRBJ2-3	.	CASEGIGTDTQYF	TGTGCCAGCGAGGGAATTGGCACAGATACGCAGTATTTT
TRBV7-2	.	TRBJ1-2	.	CASSPPPAVGYTF	TGTGCCAGCAGCCCCCCTCCTGCGGTAGGCTACACCTTC
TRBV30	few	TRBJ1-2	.	CAWSPLGRGNYGYTF	TGTGCCTGGAGTCCCCTGGGCAGGGGCAACTATGGCTACACCTTC
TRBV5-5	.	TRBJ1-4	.	CASSLARPGAEEKLFF	TGTGCCAGCAGCTTGGCCCGCCCAGGGGCGGAGGAAAAACTGTTTTTT
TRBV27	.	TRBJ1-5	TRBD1	CASSSTGGKSQPQHF	TGTGCCAGCAGTTCAACAGGGGGCAAAAGTCAGCCCCAGCATTTT
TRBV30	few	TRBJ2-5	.	CAWSTVSQETQYF	TGTGCCTGGAGTACAGTCAGCCAAGAGACCCAGTACTTC
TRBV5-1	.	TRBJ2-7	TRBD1	CASSSIRQGAHEQYF	TGCGCCAGCAGCTCAATACGACAGGGGGCCCACGAGCAGTACTTC
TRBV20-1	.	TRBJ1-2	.	CSARSAYGYTF	TGCAGTGCTAGGAGTGCCTATGGCTACACCTTC
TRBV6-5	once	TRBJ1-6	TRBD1	CASSPGQGLRSPLHF	TGTGCCAGCAGTCCTGGACAGGGCTTACGTTCACCCCTCCACTTT
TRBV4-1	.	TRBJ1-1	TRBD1	CASGQGTRWTEAFF	TGCGCCAGCGGACAGGGTACGAGGTGGACTGAAGCTTTCTTT
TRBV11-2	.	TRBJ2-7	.	CASSSLYEQYF	TGTGCCAGCAGCTCCCTCTACGAGCAGTACTTC
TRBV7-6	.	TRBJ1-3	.	CASSPFPSGNTIYF	TGTGCCAGCAGCCCGTTCCCCTCTGGAAACACCATATATTTT
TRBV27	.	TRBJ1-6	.	CASSLNQGTYNSPLHF	TGTGCCAGCAGTTTAAACCAGGGCACCTATAATTCACCCCTCCACTTT
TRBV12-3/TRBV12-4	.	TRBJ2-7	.	CASGSMDSNKQYF	TGTGCCAGCGGTTCGATGGACAGCAACAAGCAGTACTTC
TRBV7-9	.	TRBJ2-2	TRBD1	CASSNLRGQGNTGELFF	TGTGCCAGCAGTAACCTACGGGGACAGGGTAACACCGGGGAGCTGTTTTTT
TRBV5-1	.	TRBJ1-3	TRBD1	CASSETGTGLYTIYF	TGCGCCAGCAGCGAAACCGGGACAGGGCTATACACCATATATTTT
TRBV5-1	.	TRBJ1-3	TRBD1	CASSPGDRGPGNTIYF	TGCGCCAGCAGCCCGGGGGACAGGGGGCCTGGAAACACCATATATTTT
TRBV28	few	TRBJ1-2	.	CASRPWLSANYGYTF	TGTGCCAGCAGGCCCTGGCTGTCAGCTAACTATGGCTACACCTTC
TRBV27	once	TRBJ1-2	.	CASSTNRAASYGYTF	TGTGCCAGCAGTACGAACAGGGCGGCTTCCTATGGCTACACCTTC
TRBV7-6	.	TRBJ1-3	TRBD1	CASSSLGTGGRAGNTIYF	TGTGCCAGCAGCTCGTTAGGGACAGGGGGCAGAGCTGGAAACACCATATATTTT
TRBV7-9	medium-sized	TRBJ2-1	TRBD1	CASSHRDRHNEQFF	TGTGCCAGCAGCCACCGGGACAGGCACAATGAGCAGTTCTTC
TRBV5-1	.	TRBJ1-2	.	CASSLETGYGYTF	TGCGCCAGCAGCTTGGAAACAGGATATGGCTACACCTTC
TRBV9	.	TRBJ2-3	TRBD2	CASSVEGQLAGPTDTQYF	TGTGCCAGCAGCGTAGAAGGCCAGCTAGCGGGGCCCACGGATACGCAGTATTTT
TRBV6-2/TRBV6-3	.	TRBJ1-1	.	CASSYSSDWDTEAFF	TGTGCCAGCAGTTACTCCTCTGACTGGGACACTGAAGCTTTCTTT
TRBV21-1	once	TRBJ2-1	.	CASSKEQGNEQFF	TGTGCCAGCAGCAAAGAACAGGGCAATGAGCAGTTCTTC
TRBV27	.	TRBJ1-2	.	CASKGIRGGRASRGYTF	TGTGCCAGCAAGGGAATCCGGGGGGGCAGGGCTTCTCGTGGCTACACCTTC
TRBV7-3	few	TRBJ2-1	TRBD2	CASSLSGGVSEQFF	TGTGCCAGCAGCTTATCCGGGGGGGTAAGTGAGCAGTTCTTC
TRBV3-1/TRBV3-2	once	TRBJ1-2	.	CASSQQGRGGYTF	TGTGCCAGCAGCCAACAGGGAAGGGGTGGCTACACCTTC